These 32 T cell receptor beta chains originate from one sample sequenced in a study of CD8 T cells in Susac syndrome. Random hexamers were used to reverse transcribe the RNA input (roughly 0.5 to 1 ug). TCRdb processed the immunoSEQ multiplex PCR reads anew with MiXCR; each CDR3 protein has one entry. The profile shows about 50,000 distinct CDR3 sequences, 93% of them singletons. Sequenced: CD8+ T cells from PBMCs. The receptors here all came from a human donor with multiple sclerosis.

The rearrangement uses TRBV4-1 and TRBJ2-5; a weak D match, TRBD2 (5 bases). CDR1 is MGHRA, CDR2 YSYEKL, per germline. V was clipped by 0 bases and J by 2 bases, with 13 bases between them. This CDR3 is 16 amino acids long. The CDR3 sequence: CASSQDWRAPQETQYF. CDR3 coding DNA: TGCGCCAGCAGCCAAGATTGGCGGGCTCCACAAGAGACCCAGTACTTC.

This chain connects TRBV7-9 to TRBJ2-7; perhaps TRBD1 as D (5 bases). This CDR3 has 14 amino acids. Germline CDR1 and CDR2: SEHNR and FQNEAQ (reference sequence). Trimming removed 4 bases at V and 1 base at J, with 11 bases between. In DNA form, the CDR3 reads TGTGCCAGCAGCTCCGCAGGGAAGTCCTACGAGCAGTACTTC. Protein product: CASSSAGKSYEQYF.

The J gene is TRBJ1-2, the V gene TRBV11-2, with D perhaps TRBD1 (5 bases). The CDR3 extends over 13 amino acids. Germline loops: CDR1 SGHAT, CDR2 FQNNGV. Trimming stripped 7 bases from V and 4 bases from J, with 13 bases between. CDR3 amino acids: CASTTGGFYGYTF. In nucleotides, the CDR3 is TGTGCCAGCACCACGGGGGGTTTCTATGGCTACACCTTC.

This clonotype occurred once. The genes are TRBV4-1 and TRBJ2-7; TRBD1 aligns across 7 bases. CDR1 and CDR2 from the germline V gene are MGHRA and YSYEKL. The CDR3 totals 14 residues. After removal of 1 base from V and 7 bases from J, the junction contained 7 bases not matched to a gene. CDR3 nucleotide sequence: TGCGCCAGCAGCCAAGTTCGGAACAGGGGAGAGCAGTACTTC. It encodes CASSQVRNRGEQYF.

CDR3 nucleotide sequence: TGTGCCAGCAGCCAAATTCTTCAGGGGCGGGCCAACTATGGCTACACCTTC. Residues: CASSQILQGRANYGYTF. The chain carries TRBV7-9 and TRBJ1-2; tentative D call: TRBD1 (6 bases). The germline V and J ends were trimmed by 5 bases and 2 bases, with 21 bases remaining between them. CDR3 length: 17 residues. Germline V gene data show CDR1 as SEHNR and CDR2 as FQNEAQ (reference sequence).

This chain uses TRBV9 with TRBJ1-1; TRBD1 might be the D (5 bases). The V gene's germline CDR1 is SGDLS and CDR2 YYNGEE. The V end lost 3 bases, the J end lost 5 bases, and 20 bases lay between the germline ends. The CDR3 consists of 16 residues. Written as DNA, the CDR3 is TGTGCCAGCAGCGCGAACCGCCGGGACCTTAGAACTGAAGCTTTCTTT. Translated: CASSANRRDLRTEAFF.

The rearrangement links TRBV7-9 to TRBJ2-3; D is possibly TRBD1 (5 bases). CDR1 SEHNR and CDR2 FQNEAQ come from the germline V gene (reference sequence). Trimming pared 1 base from V and 0 bases from J, leaving 5 bases between. This CDR3 comprises 14 residues. CDR3 amino acids: CASSLGTSTDTQYF. CDR3 DNA sequence: TGTGCCAGCAGCTTAGGGACAAGCACAGATACGCAGTATTTT.

For the CDR3, the DNA is TGCGCCAGCAGTCAATCCAACGGGGGCCCGCTGGGTCAGCCCCAGCATTTT. This sequence encodes CASSQSNGGPLGQPQHF. This sequence joins TRBV23-1 and TRBJ1-5; maybe TRBD1 (6 bases). TRBV23-1 is given ORF status, its function remaining uncertain. The CDR3 runs to 17 residues. V was shortened by 0 bases and J by 6 bases, with 18 bases between the two germline ends.

The chain uses TRBV6-6 and TRBJ1-4, with 7 bases that match TRBD1. With V trimmed by 0 bases and J by 0 bases, 1 base remained unmatched. Germline loops: CDR1 MNHNY, CDR2 SVGAGI (reference sequence). The CDR3 loop spans 16 amino acids. CDR3 in amino acids: CASSYSGQATNEKLFF. The CDR3 DNA sequence: TGTGCCAGCAGTTACTCCGGACAGGCAACTAATGAAAAACTGTTTTTT.

J is TRBJ1-2 and V is TRBV27; 7 bases match TRBD1. V dropped 3 bases and J dropped 4; count of bases not matched to a gene: 5. CDR1 is MNHEY, CDR2 SMNVEV, per germline (reference sequence). The CDR3 loop spans 14 amino acids. The CDR3 sequence: CASSFTGEGYGYTF. CDR3 nucleotide sequence: TGTGCCAGCAGTTTTACAGGGGAAGGCTATGGCTACACCTTC.

The chain couples TRBV2 to TRBJ1-3, with a possible D match to TRBD1 (5 bases). Germline V lookup: CDR1 SNHLY, CDR2 FYNNEI. CDR3 size: 18 residues. The V and J ends lost 5 bases and 0 bases respectively, with 20 bases between them. The CDR3 DNA reads as TGTGCCAGCAGTCCAAGGGGAGGGCTCGACTCCTCTGGAAACACCATATATTTT. Amino acid sequence: CASSPRGGLDSSGNTIYF.

The CDR3 here is CASSVNNEQFF. For the CDR3, the DNA is TGTGCCAGCAGCGTTAACAATGAGCAGTTCTTC. V and J are TRBV9 and TRBJ2-1; no clear D gene. Looked up from germline, CDR1 is SGDLS and CDR2 is YYNGEE. The CDR3 covers 11 residues. The V end lost 2 bases, the J end lost 5 bases, and 2 bases lay between the germline ends.

This chain links TRBV4-2 with TRBJ2-5; weak D call: TRBD1 (6 bases). Trimming took off 1 base at V and 8 bases at J, with 17 bases between the two ends. The germline V gene encodes CDR1 LGHNA and CDR2 YNFKEQ. CDR3 length: 15 residues. The CDR3 DNA follows: TGTGCCAGCAGCCAAGCCGAGGGGAACAGGGAAACCCAGTACTTC. It codes for CASSQAEGNRETQYF.

The V and J genes are TRBV9 and TRBJ2-7; D may match TRBD1 or TRBD2 (6 bases each). The CDR3 length is 14 residues. Deletions cut 7 bases from V and 5 bases from J, with 19 bases between. Germline CDR1 is SGDLS and CDR2 is YYNGEE. CDR3 in amino acids: CASGPEGGPNEQYF. In nucleotides, the CDR3 is TGTGCCAGCGGTCCAGAAGGGGGGCCGAACGAGCAGTACTTC.

V usage is TRBV5-1 and J usage is TRBJ1-2; D gene ambiguous. The CDR3 spans 13 residues. The V gene's germline CDR1 is SGHRS and CDR2 YFSETQ. V was cut by 2 bases and J by 8 bases, with 13 bases left in between. The CDR3 spells CASSFDGLGGYTF. The CDR3 bases are TGCGCCAGCAGCTTTGACGGTTTGGGAGGCTACACCTTC.

The chain links TRBV7-9 to TRBJ2-1; 12 bases are a match to TRBD2. The length of the CDR3 is 16 residues. V trimming: 4 bases; J trimming: 4 bases; junction bases outside the gene matches: 5. CDR1 SEHNR and CDR2 FQNEAQ come from the germline V gene (reference sequence). CDR3 bases: TGTGCCAGCAGCTCTCTAGCGGGGGGGCCGTACAATGAGCAGTTCTTC. This encodes CASSSLAGGPYNEQFF.

The chain combines TRBV6-5 with TRBJ2-5; 7 bases align to TRBD2. Germline loops: CDR1 MNHEY, CDR2 SVGAGI. Losses at the gene ends were 8 bases for V and 1 base for J; bases not matched to a gene: 1. This CDR3 has 12 amino acids. CDR3 bases: TGTGCCAGCTCGGGGGGCCAAGAGACCCAGTACTTC. The encoded protein is CASSGGQETQYF.

This sequence joins TRBV13 and TRBJ2-3, with 15 bases identical to TRBD2. CDR3 length: 17 residues. Trimming at V came to 3 bases and at J to 6 bases, leaving 7 bases not matched to a gene. CDR1 PRHDT and CDR2 FYEKMQ come from the germline V gene (reference sequence). This chain's CDR3 is CASSFWTSGGAGDTQYF. The CDR3 DNA is TGTGCCAGCAGCTTCTGGACTAGCGGGGGGGCAGGGGATACGCAGTATTTT.

The CDR3 coding sequence is TGTGCCAGCAGCTTGACAAACAGGGCTGGCACCGGGGAGCTGTTTTTT. As protein: CASSLTNRAGTGELFF. The V gene is TRBV5-4, the J gene TRBJ2-2, with D perhaps matching TRBD1 (6 bases). The germline CDR1 and CDR2 sequences are SGHNT and YYREEE (reference sequence). The V end lost 1 base, the J end lost 4 bases, and 14 bases lay between the germline ends. The CDR3 is 16 residues long.

This chain joins TRBV15 and TRBJ2-1; 7 positions match TRBD1. CDR3 length: 14 amino acids. In germline, CDR1 is LNHNV, CDR2 YYDKDF (reference sequence). The J segment lost 0 bases and the V segment lost 6 bases, leaving 2 bases of the junction unmatched. The CDR3 here is CATRRDSSYNEQFF. CDR3 nucleotide sequence: TGTGCCACCAGGAGGGACAGCTCCTACAATGAGCAGTTCTTC.

J is TRBJ2-1 and V is TRBV7-6, with D perhaps matching TRBD2 (6 bases). The germline V gene encodes CDR1 SGHVS and CDR2 FNYEAQ. Trimming stripped 5 bases from V and 4 bases from J, with 24 bases between. This CDR3 has 18 residues. Here the CDR3 DNA reads TGTGCCAGCAGCACCTGGCCCTCCCGGGACGGACTATACAATGAGCAGTTCTTC. Translation: CASSTWPSRDGLYNEQFF.

This rearrangement joins TRBV7-9 to TRBJ1-1; 7 positions agree with TRBD1. The V gene end was trimmed by 3 bases and the J gene end by 3 bases; junction bases not matched to a gene: 4. The CDR3 totals 14 residues. Germline V gives CDR1 SEHNR, CDR2 FQNEAQ (reference sequence). The CDR3 loop reads CASSFAGGDTEAFF. In nucleotides, the CDR3 is TGTGCCAGCAGCTTTGCAGGGGGGGACACTGAAGCTTTCTTT.

The V gene is TRBV2, the J gene TRBJ1-1; D uncertain. V was trimmed by 6 bases and J by 6 bases, leaving 17 bases between them. From germline, CDR1 is SNHLY and CDR2 FYNNEI. CDR3 length: 14 residues. DNA for the CDR3: TGTGCCAGCAGAGGGATTGGTAAAAACGCTGAAGCTTTCTTT. Translated, it gives CASRGIGKNAEAFF.

The gene calls are TRBV6-4 and TRBJ2-2; TRBD2 might be the D (6 bases). Germline V gives CDR1 MRHNA, CDR2 SNTAGT. Trimming stripped 4 bases from V and 7 bases from J, with 13 bases between. The CDR3 is 14 amino acids. The CDR3 loop reads CASSAGTPNGELFF. The CDR3 DNA follows: TGTGCCAGCAGTGCCGGGACTCCTAACGGGGAGCTGTTTTTT.

The chain employs TRBV7-3 and TRBJ2-2; possible D gene TRBD2, 5 bases. This CDR3 comprises 14 residues. Trimming shortened V by 7 bases and J by 4 bases, and 13 bases separated the two germline ends. The germline CDR1 and CDR2 sequences are SGHTA and FQGTGA. The CDR3 nucleotides are TGTGCCAGCAACTACCAAGGAGGCACCGGGGAGCTGTTTTTT. Translated, it gives CASNYQGGTGELFF.

The rearrangement links TRBV5-6 to TRBJ2-7; D uncertain. CDR1 SGHDT and CDR2 YYEEEE come from the germline V gene. Trimming stripped 0 bases from V and 4 bases from J, with 8 bases between. CDR3 size: 13 residues. The CDR3 coding sequence is TGTGCCAGCAGCTTGGCCGGCTATTACGAGCAGTACTTC. It encodes CASSLAGYYEQYF.

This sequence joins TRBV27 and TRBJ2-2, with D unclear. Per germline, CDR1 MNHEY and CDR2 SMNVEV (reference sequence). The ends were cut back, 2 bases at V and 2 bases at J, with 6 bases in the middle. The CDR3 covers 14 residues. The CDR3 reads CASSLIINTGELFF. CDR3 bases: TGTGCCAGCAGTTTAATAATTAACACCGGGGAGCTGTTTTTT.

The chain links TRBV20-1 to TRBJ2-1; D call uncertain. The V gene lost 1 base and the J gene lost 7 bases, with 11 bases spanning the gap. The CDR3 covers 13 residues. Germline-derived CDR1 and CDR2 are DFQATT and SNEGSKA (reference sequence). CDR3 DNA: TGCAGTGCTAGAGGGCGCCCCGTGAATGAGCAGTTCTTC. This sequence encodes CSARGRPVNEQFF.

V usage is TRBV2 and J usage is TRBJ1-2, with D uncertain. The CDR3 covers 11 residues. In germline, CDR1 is SNHLY, CDR2 FYNNEI. The V end lost 8 bases, the J end lost 8 bases, and 12 bases lay between the germline ends. CDR3 nucleotides: TGTGCCAGCTCGGAAGTGATCGGCTACACCTTC. It translates to CASSEVIGYTF.

The CDR3 sequence is CASRDSYEQYF. The DNA for the CDR3 is TGTGCCAGCAGGGACTCCTACGAGCAGTACTTC. This chain joins TRBV2 and TRBJ2-7; D is undetermined. Trimming pared 6 bases from V and 0 bases from J, leaving 3 bases between. This CDR3 comprises 11 residues. CDR1 is SNHLY, CDR2 FYNNEI, per germline.

V usage is TRBV10-1 and J usage is TRBJ1-1; 9 bases are a match to TRBD1. Trimming removed 8 bases from V and 1 base from J; junction bases left unmatched: 5. This CDR3 spans 14 amino acids. CDR1 WNHNN and CDR2 SYGVQD come from the germline V gene (reference sequence). The CDR3 region is CASQGTGPNTEAFF. The CDR3 DNA follows: TGCGCCAGCCAGGGGACAGGGCCGAACACTGAAGCTTTCTTT.

V usage is TRBV12-3 or TRBV12-4 and J usage is TRBJ1-1; D call uncertain. V lost 10 bases, J lost 6 bases, and 9 bases lay in between. The CDR3 runs to 10 residues. CDR3 DNA sequence: TGTGCCACCACGGGTCCTGAAGCTTTCTTT. Translated: CATTGPEAFF.